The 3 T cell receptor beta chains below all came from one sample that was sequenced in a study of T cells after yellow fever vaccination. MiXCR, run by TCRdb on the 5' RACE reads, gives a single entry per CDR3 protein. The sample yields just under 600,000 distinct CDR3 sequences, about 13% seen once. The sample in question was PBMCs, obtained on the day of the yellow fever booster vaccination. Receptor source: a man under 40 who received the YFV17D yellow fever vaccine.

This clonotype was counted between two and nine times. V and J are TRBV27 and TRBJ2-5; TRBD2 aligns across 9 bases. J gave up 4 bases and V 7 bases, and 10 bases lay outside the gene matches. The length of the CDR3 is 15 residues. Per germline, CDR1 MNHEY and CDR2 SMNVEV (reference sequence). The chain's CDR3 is CASNPAAGGGETQYF. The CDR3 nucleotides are TGTGCCAGCAATCCCGCAGCGGGAGGAGGAGAGACCCAGTACTTC.

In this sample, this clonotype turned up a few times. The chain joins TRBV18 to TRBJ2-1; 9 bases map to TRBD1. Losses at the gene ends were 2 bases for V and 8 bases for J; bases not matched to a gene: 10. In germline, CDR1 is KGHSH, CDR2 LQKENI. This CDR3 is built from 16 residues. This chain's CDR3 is CASSPTRDRAIDEQFF. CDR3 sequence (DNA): TGTGCCAGCTCACCAACCCGGGACAGGGCAATAGATGAGCAGTTCTTC.

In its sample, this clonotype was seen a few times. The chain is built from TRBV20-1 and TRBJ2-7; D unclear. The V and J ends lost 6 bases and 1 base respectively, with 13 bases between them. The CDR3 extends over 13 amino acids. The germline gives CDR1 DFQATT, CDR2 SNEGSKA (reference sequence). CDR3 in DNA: TGCAGTGCCTCTCATCCGCAATCCTACGAGCAGTACTTC. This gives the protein CSASHPQSYEQYF.